Listed here is a single T cell receptor (beta chain). A single record per CDR3 protein comes from TCRdb applying MiXCR to the RT-PCR reads. Among more than 550,000 distinct CDR3 sequences listed, 12% to 15% were seen once. Germline V gene lookup returns CDR1 SQVTM and CDR2 ANQGSEA. Trimming took 7 bases from V and 5 from J, leaving 14 bases between them. This CDR3 comprises 12 residues. The TCR comes from a female donor in good health, serving as a healthy control. The chain has TRBV29-1 and TRBJ1-2; D is unclear. Sequencing was performed on memory CD4+ T cells from blood. The CDR3 bases are TGCAGCGCCGTCGGCCTGGAGTATGGCTACACCTTC. Translation: CSAVGLEYGYTF.